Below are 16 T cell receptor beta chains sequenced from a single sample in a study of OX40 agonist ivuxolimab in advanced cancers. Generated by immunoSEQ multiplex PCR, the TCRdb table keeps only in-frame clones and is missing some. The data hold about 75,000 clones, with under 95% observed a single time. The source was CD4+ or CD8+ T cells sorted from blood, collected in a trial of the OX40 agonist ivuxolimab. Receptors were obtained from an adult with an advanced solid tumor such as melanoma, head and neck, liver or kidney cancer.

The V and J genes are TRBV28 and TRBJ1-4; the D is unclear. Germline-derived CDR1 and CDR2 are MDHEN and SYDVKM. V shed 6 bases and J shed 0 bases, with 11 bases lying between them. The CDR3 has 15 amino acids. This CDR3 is CASSRPSATNEKLFF. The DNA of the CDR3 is TGTGCCAGCAGCCGCCCCAGTGCAACTAATGAAAAACTGTTTTTT.

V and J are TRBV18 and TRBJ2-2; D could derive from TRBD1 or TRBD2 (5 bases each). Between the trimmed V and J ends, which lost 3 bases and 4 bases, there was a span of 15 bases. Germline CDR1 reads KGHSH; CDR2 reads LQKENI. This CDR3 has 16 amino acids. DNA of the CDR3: TGTGCCAGCTCACCGCCCGGGGCAGGGACCACCGGGGAGCTGTTTTTT. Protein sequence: CASSPPGAGTTGELFF.

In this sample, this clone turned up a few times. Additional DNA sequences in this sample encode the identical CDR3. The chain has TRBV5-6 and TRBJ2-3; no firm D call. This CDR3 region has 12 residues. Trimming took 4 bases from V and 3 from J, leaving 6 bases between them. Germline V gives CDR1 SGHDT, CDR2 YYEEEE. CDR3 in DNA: TGTGCCAGCAGCCTCAGGACAGATACGCAGTATTTT. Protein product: CASSLRTDTQYF.

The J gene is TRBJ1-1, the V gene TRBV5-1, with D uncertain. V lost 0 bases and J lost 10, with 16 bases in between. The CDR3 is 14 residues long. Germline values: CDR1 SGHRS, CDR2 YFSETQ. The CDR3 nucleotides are TGCGCCAGCAGCTTGGATGGCGGCGCCCGGGTAGCTTTCTTT. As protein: CASSLDGGARVAFF.

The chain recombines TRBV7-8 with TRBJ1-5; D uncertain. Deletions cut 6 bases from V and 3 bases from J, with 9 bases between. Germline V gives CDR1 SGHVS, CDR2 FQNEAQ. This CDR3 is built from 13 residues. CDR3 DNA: TGTGCCAGCAGTGATCTCGACAATCAGCCCCAGCATTTT. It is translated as CASSDLDNQPQHF.

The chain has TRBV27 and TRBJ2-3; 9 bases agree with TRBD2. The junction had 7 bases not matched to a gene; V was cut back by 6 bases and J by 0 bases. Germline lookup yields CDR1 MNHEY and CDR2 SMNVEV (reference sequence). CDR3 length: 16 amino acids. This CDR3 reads CASRLAGSTSTDTQYF. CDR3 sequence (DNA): TGTGCCAGCAGACTAGCGGGCAGCACTAGCACAGATACGCAGTATTTT.

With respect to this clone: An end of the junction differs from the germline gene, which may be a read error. CDR3 sequence reads: CASSAHLRHF. CDR3 nucleotides: TGTGCCAGCAGTGCACACCTCCGACACTTC. The V call is TRBV6-4, the J call TRBJ2-4, with no clear D. CDR1 MRHNA and CDR2 SNTAGT come from the germline V gene. CDR3 length: 10 amino acids.

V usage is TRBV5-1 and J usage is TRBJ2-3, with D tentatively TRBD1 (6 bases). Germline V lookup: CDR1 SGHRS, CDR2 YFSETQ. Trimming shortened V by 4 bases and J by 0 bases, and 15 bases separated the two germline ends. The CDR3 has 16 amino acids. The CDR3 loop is CASSTPQGSSTDTQYF. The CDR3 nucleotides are TGCGCCAGCAGCACTCCACAGGGCTCTAGCACAGATACGCAGTATTTT.

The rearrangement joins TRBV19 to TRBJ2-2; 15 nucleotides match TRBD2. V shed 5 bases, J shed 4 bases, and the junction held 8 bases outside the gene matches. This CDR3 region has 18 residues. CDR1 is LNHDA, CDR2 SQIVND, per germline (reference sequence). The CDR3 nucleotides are TGTGCCAGTAGTGGGGGACTAGCGGGAGGCCCCTTCACCGGGGAGCTGTTTTTT. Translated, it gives CASSGGLAGGPFTGELFF.

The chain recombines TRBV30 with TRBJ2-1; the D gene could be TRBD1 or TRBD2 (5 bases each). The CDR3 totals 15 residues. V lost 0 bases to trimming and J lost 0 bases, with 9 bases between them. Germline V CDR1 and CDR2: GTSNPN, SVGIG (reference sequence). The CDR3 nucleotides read TGTGCCTGGAGTGTTGGTGGGGGCTCCTACAATGAGCAGTTCTTC. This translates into CAWSVGGGSYNEQFF.

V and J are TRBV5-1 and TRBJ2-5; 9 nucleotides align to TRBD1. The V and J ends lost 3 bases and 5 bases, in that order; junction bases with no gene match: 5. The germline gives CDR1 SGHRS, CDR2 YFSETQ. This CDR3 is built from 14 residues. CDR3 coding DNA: TGCGCCAGCAGCTCGGAGGGACAGGGTGAGACCCAGTACTTC. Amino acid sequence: CASSSEGQGETQYF.

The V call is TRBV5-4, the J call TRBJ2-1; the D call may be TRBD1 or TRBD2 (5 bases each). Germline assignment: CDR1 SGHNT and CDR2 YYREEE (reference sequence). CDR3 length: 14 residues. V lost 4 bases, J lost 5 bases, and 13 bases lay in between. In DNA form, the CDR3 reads TGTGCCAGCAGCGTAAAGGGGAGAAACAATGAGCAGTTCTTC. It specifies CASSVKGRNNEQFF.

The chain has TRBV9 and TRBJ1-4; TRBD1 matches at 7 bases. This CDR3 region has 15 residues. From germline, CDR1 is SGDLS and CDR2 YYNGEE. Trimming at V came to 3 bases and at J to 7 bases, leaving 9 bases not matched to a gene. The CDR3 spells CASSGSTGASEKLFF. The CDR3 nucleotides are TGTGCCAGCAGCGGCTCTACAGGGGCGAGTGAAAAACTGTTTTTT.

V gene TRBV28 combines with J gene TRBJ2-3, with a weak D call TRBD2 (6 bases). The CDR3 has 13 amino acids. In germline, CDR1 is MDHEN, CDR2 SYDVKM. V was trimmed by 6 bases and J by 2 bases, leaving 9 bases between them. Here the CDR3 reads CASSRDFTDTQYF. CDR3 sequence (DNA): TGTGCCAGCAGCCGGGACTTCACAGATACGCAGTATTTT.

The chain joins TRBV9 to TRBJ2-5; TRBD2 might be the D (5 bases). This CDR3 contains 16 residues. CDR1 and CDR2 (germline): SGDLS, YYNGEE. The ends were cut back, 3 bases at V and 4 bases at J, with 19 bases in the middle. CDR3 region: CASSDRGGWLGETQYF. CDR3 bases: TGTGCCAGCAGCGACCGGGGTGGTTGGTTAGGAGAGACCCAGTACTTC.

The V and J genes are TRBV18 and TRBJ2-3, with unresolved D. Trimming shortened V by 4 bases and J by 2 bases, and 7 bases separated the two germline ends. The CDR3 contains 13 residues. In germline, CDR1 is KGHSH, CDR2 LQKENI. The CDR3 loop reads CASSLSNTDTQYF. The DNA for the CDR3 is TGTGCCAGCTCACTATCGAACACAGATACGCAGTATTTT.